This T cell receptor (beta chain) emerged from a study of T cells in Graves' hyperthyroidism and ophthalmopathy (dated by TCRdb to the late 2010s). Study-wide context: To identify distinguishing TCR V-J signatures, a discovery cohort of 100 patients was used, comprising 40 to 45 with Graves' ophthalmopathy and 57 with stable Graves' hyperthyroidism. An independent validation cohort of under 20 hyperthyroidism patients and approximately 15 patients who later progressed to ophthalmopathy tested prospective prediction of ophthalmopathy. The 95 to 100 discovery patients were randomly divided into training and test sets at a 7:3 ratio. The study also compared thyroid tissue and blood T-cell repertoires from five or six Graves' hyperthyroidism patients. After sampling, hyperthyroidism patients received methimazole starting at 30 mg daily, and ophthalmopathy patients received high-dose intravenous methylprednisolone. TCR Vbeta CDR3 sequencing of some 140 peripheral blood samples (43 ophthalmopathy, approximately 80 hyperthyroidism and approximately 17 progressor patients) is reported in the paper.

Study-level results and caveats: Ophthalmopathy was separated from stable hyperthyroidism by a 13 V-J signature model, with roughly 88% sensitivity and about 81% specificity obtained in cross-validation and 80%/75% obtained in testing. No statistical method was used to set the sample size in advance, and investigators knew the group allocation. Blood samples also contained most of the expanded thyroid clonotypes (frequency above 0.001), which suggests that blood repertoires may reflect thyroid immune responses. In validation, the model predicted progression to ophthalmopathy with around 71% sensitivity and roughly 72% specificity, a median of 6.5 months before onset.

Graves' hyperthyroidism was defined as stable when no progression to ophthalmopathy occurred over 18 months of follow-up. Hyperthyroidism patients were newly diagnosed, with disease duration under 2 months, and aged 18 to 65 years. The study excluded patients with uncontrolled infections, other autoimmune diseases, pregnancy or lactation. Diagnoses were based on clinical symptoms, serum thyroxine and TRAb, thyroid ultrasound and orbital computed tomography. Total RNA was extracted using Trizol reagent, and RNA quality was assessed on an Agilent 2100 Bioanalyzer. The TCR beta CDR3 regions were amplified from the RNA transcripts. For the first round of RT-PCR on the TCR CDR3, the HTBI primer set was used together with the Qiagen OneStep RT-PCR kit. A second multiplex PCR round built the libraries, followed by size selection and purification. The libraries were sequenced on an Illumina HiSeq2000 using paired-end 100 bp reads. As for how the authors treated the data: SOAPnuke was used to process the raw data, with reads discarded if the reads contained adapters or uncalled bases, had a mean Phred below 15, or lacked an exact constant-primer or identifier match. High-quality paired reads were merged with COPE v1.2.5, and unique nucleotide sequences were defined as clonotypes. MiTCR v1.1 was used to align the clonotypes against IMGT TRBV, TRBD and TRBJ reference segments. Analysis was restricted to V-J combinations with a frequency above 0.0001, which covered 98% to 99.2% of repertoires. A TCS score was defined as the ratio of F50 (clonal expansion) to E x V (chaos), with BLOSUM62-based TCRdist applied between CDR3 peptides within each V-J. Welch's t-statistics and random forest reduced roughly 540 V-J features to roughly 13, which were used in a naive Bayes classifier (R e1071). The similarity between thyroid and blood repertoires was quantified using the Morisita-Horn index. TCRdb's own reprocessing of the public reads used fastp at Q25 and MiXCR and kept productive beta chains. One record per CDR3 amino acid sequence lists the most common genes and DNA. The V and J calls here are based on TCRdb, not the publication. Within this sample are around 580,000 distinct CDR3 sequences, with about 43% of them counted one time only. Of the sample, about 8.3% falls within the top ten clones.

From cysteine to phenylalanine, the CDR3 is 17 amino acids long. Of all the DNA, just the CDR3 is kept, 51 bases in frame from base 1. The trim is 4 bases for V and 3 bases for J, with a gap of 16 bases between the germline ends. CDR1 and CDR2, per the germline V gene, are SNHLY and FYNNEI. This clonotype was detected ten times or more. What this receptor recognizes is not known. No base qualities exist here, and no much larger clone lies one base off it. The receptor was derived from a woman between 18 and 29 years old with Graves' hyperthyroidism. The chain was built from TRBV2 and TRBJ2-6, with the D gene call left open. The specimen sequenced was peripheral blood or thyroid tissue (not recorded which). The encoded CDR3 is CASSGAFTMFGANVLTF. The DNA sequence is TGTGCCAGCAGTGGAGCGTTCACAATGTTTGGGGCCAACGTCCTGACTTTC.